This T cell receptor beta chain appears in the sequencing data of a study of B cell selection in AIRE deficiency. Clones were sequenced by immunoSEQ multiplex PCR, and TCRdb holds only the in-frame ones, with some missing. Among 20,000 to 25,000 clones listed, around 97% were seen once. The germline V gene encodes CDR1 SGHDT and CDR2 YYEEEE. The CDR3 is made up of 16 amino acids. Deletions cut 0 bases from V and 5 bases from J, with 14 bases between. CD4+CD127+ cells were sorted as the conventional CD4 T cells. Details on this clone: Its antigen remains unknown.

Whole-study results and caveats: About 30% of healthy-shared Treg TCRbeta sequences appeared in patient Tconv cells.

The chain recombines TRBV5-6 with TRBJ2-2, with a weak D call TRBD1 (6 bases). This TCR was recovered from a human donor with AIRE deficiency. Input material: conventional CD4+ T cells sorted from PBMCs. Written as DNA, the CDR3 is TGTGCCAGCAGCTTGGGGGACATAAACTGGACCGGGGAGCTGTTTTTT. Amino acids: CASSLGDINWTGELFF.